What follows are 13 T cell receptor beta chains derived from one specimen sequenced in a study of a mutant IDH1 vaccine in newly diagnosed glioma. Their specific antigens are unknown. Time point here: week 35, safety follow-up. It was 300 ug of mutant IDH1 20-mer peptide that made up each vaccine dose, given with topical imiquimod. The repertoire was sequenced with immunoSEQ multiplex PCR; TCRdb's copy has only in-frame clones and lacks some. This sample carries around 50,000 clones, 84% of them seen once, and the ten largest clones take roughly 4%. The material was PBMCs, obtained from a glioma patient whose treatment included an IDH1 peptide vaccine. All receptors derive from a woman younger than 30 with glioma.

This clone was recorded only once. V gene TRBV6-1 combines with J gene TRBJ1-2; D unresolved. Per the germline V gene, CDR1 is MNHNS and CDR2 is SASEGT. The CDR3 runs 11 residues. V was shortened by 10 bases and J by 4 bases, with 10 bases between the two germline ends. The CDR3 region has the DNA TGTGCCAAATTAGCCGGCTATGGCTACACCTTC. Protein sequence: CAKLAGYGYTF.

By its share, this clone is medium-sized. The rearrangement uses TRBV4-1 and TRBJ1-6; D is possibly TRBD1 (5 bases). Germline CDR1 reads MGHRA; CDR2 reads YSYEKL. This CDR3 comprises 14 residues. With 1 base removed from V and 8 bases from J, the gap between germline ends came to 9 bases. Here the CDR3 DNA reads TGCGCCAGCAGCCAAGGGGGCGTCTATTCACCCCTCCACTTT. Translated, it gives CASSQGGVYSPLHF.

This clone turned up a few times. The chain couples TRBV7-9 to TRBJ1-5, with no clear D. V lost 1 base, J lost 7 bases, and 5 bases lay in between. CDR1 is SEHNR, CDR2 FQNEAQ, per germline (reference sequence). The CDR3 totals 12 residues. The CDR3: CASSLGVQPQHF. In DNA form, the CDR3 reads TGTGCCAGCAGCTTAGGGGTCCAGCCCCAGCATTTT.

V and J are TRBV7-8 and TRBJ2-6; the match to TRBD2 covers 7 bases. Germline CDR1 reads SGHVS; CDR2 reads FQNEAQ. The CDR3 spans 18 residues. The junction had 8 bases not matched to a gene; V was cut back by 2 bases and J by 1 base. CDR3 amino acids: CASSLQVREGSGANVLTF. CDR3 in DNA: TGTGCCAGCAGCTTACAGGTCAGGGAGGGGTCTGGGGCCAACGTCCTGACTTTC.

The CDR3 sequence: CSARRLAGREDEQFF. The CDR3 nucleotides read TGCAGCGCGAGGAGACTAGCGGGGAGAGAGGATGAGCAGTTCTTC. The chain employs TRBV29-1 and TRBJ2-1; 11 bases match TRBD2. Looked up from germline, CDR1 is SQVTM and CDR2 is ANQGSEA. The CDR3 has 15 residues. J was trimmed by 8 bases and V by 7 bases; bases with no gene match: 13.

J is TRBJ1-1 and V is TRBV9; TRBD1 agrees at 10 bases. The CDR3 totals 14 residues. V trimming: 10 bases; J trimming: 4 bases; junction bases outside the gene matches: 10. Germline V gene lookup returns CDR1 SGDLS and CDR2 YYNGEE. Written as DNA, the CDR3 is TGTGCCTCGACTACCGGGACAGGGGCCACTGAAGCTTTCTTT. Its translation: CASTTGTGATEAFF. Full variable domain (missing parts from reference TRBV9 and TRBJ1-1): DSGVTQTPKHLITATGQRVTLRCSPRSGDLSVYWYQQSLDQGLQFLIQYYNGEERAKGNILERFSAQQFPDLHSELNLSSLELGDSALYFCASTTGTGATEAFFGQGTRLTVV.

This chain joins TRBV27 and TRBJ1-3, with 7 nucleotides matching TRBD1. This CDR3 spans 16 amino acids. Germline CDR1 and CDR2: MNHEY and SMNVEV (reference sequence). J lost 4 bases, V lost 5 bases, and 11 bases had no gene match. The CDR3 bases are TGTGCCAGCAGTATCCGAGGGGGCCGAGGAGGAAACACCATATATTTT. Its translation: CASSIRGGRGGNTIYF.

J is TRBJ2-1 and V is TRBV25-1, with D perhaps TRBD2 (6 bases). Germline CDR1 MGHDK, CDR2 SYGVNS. The CDR3 extends over 11 amino acids. Trimming shortened V by 6 bases and J by 11 bases, and 11 bases separated the two germline ends. The CDR3 bases are TGTGCCAGCAGGCTTAGCGGCCAGCAGTTCTTC. Amino acid sequence: CASRLSGQQFF. Full variable domain (missing parts from reference TRBV25-1 and TRBJ2-1): EADIYQTPRYLVIGTGKKITLECSQTMGHDKMYWYQQDPGMELHLIHYSYGVNSTEKGDLSSESTVSRIRTEHFPLTLESARPSHTSQYLCASRLSGQQFFGPGTRLTVL.

V gene TRBV2 combines with J gene TRBJ2-1, with 8 bases aligning to TRBD2. CDR1 and CDR2 from the germline V gene are SNHLY and FYNNEI. The ends lost 5 bases at V and 11 bases at J; junction bases unmatched: 5. CDR3 size: 12 residues. The CDR3 nucleotides are TGTGCCAGCAGTTCCGTTAGCGGGAAGCAGTTCTTC. Residues: CASSSVSGKQFF.

This sequence joins TRBV27 and TRBJ1-2; a weak D match, TRBD1 (5 bases). This CDR3 is 15 amino acids long. Germline values: CDR1 MNHEY, CDR2 SMNVEV (reference sequence). V lost 5 bases to trimming and J lost 2 bases, with 15 bases between them. The chain's CDR3 is CASSLTLGGNYGYTF. In DNA, the CDR3 is TGTGCCAGCAGTCTAACCCTTGGGGGAAACTATGGCTACACCTTC.

This clone has just one count. The V and J genes are TRBV27 and TRBJ1-2; D is unresolved. The germline V gene encodes CDR1 MNHEY and CDR2 SMNVEV (reference sequence). Trimming shortened V by 6 bases and J by 2 bases, and 13 bases separated the two germline ends. CDR3 length: 14 residues. The DNA for the CDR3 is TGTGCCAGCAGGTGGGGTGATCGAAACTATGGCTACACCTTC. Residues: CASRWGDRNYGYTF.

The chain uses TRBV25-1 and TRBJ1-4; 7 bases align to TRBD1. Germline V gives CDR1 MGHDK, CDR2 SYGVNS. V trimming: 7 bases; J trimming: 0 bases; junction bases outside the gene matches: 2. The CDR3 extends over 14 amino acids. The CDR3 here is CASTDRPTNEKLFF. The CDR3 DNA follows: TGTGCCAGCACGGACAGGCCAACTAATGAAAAACTGTTTTTT.

The chain links TRBV7-9 to TRBJ2-7, with TRBD2 matching over 9 bases. Germline CDR1 is SEHNR and CDR2 is FQNEAQ (reference sequence). The CDR3 length is 15 residues. After removal of 5 bases from V and 6 bases from J, the junction contained 11 bases not matched to a gene. The CDR3 DNA reads as TGTGCCAGCAGCCCTGGGACTAGCCCCAGAGGCGAGCAGTACTTC. Translated, it gives CASSPGTSPRGEQYF.